This TCR beta chain was documented in a study of response to subunit inactivated influenza vaccine. The CDR3 runs to 16 residues. Germline assignment: CDR1 SGHTA and CDR2 FQGNSA. The V end was cut by 2 bases, the J end by 1 base, with 13 bases between. TCRdb redid the calling of the RT-PCR reads with MiXCR, one entry per CDR3 protein. This sample yields roughly 540,000 distinct CDR3 sequences, of which under 30% are seen a single time; 2.5% to 3% belongs to the top ten. These data also formed part of another study, on T cells expressing NK-cell markers. That study adds: For TCR beta, cDNA was produced by 5'RACE template switching with UMIs. Beta-chain profiling covered CD3+CD56+NKG2C+, CD3+CD56+NKG2C- and CD3+CD56-NKG2C+ sorted subsets. The study left the HCMV specificity of expanded NKG2C+ T cell clones unresolved.

The sequence came from a man aged 45 to 65 who received an inactivated influenza vaccine. The chain employs TRBV7-2 and TRBJ2-3; D might be TRBD2 (6 bases). Sequences were derived from CD4+ T cells sorted from PBMCs, sampled approximately 12 days after vaccination. The CDR3 bases are TGTGCCAGCAGCTTAATGGTTGGCGGGGGCACAGATACGCAGTATTTT. Amino acid sequence: CASSLMVGGGTDTQYF.